What follows are 19 T cell receptor beta chains derived from one specimen sequenced in a study of cytomegalovirus exposure and HLA in healthy donors. The PCR made use of 60 Vbeta and 13 Jbeta primers. Generated by immunoSEQ multiplex PCR, the TCRdb table keeps only in-frame clones and is missing some. Altogether 150,000 to 200,000 clones are present, around four fifths being singletons, with the ten largest covering 2.5% to 3.5%. The sample consisted of PBMCs. All receptors derive from a female donor in good health and CMV-seronegative.

V usage is TRBV28 and J usage is TRBJ2-3, with TRBD2 matching over 11 bases. The CDR3 is 20 amino acids. With 1 base clipped from V and 7 bases from J, the junction kept 19 bases outside the gene matches. Germline CDR1 and CDR2: MDHEN and SYDVKM. This chain's CDR3 is CASSLSRHGRASGRRYTQYF. In nucleotides, the CDR3 is TGTGCCAGCAGTTTATCTCGGCACGGTAGGGCTAGCGGGAGGAGGTATACGCAGTATTTT. The full variable domain, in which reference TRBV28 and TRBJ2-3 provide the parts outside the CDR3, is DVKVTQSSRYLVKRTGEKVFLECVQDMDHENMFWYRQDPGLGLRLIYFSYDVKMKEKGDIPEGYSVSREKKERFSLILESASTNQTSMYLCASSLSRHGRASGRRYTQYFGPGTRLTVL.

As regards this clone: At one end the junction does not follow the germline gene, possibly because of a read error. The chain is built from TRBV5-4 and TRBJ2-7; TRBD2 might be the D (7 bases). In germline, CDR1 is SGHNT, CDR2 YYREEE (reference sequence). The CDR3 loop spans 15 amino acids. The CDR3 here is CASSPEGLPGGEQCF. Written as DNA, the CDR3 is TGTGCCAGCAGCCCGGAGGGACTACCCGGGGGCGAGCAGTGCTTC.

This rearrangement joins TRBV9 to TRBJ1-1, with TRBD1 identical over 9 bases. The V segment lost 4 bases and the J segment 1 base; nucleotides outside the gene matches: 5. Germline lookup yields CDR1 SGDLS and CDR2 YYNGEE. This CDR3 spans 15 amino acids. The CDR3 loop is CASSFYRGQNTEAFF. The CDR3 nucleotides are TGTGCCAGCAGCTTCTACAGGGGGCAGAACACTGAAGCTTTCTTT.

The table lists this clone with a count of one. This sequence joins TRBV20-1 and TRBJ1-1, with D possibly being TRBD1 (6 bases). V was clipped by 3 bases and J by 12 bases, with 14 bases between them. The CDR3 extends over 11 amino acids. Germline-derived CDR1 and CDR2 are DFQATT and SNEGSKA (reference sequence). CDR3 nucleotide sequence: TGCAGTGCTAGGGGGGAGGGGGACTCTTTCTTT. Encoded protein: CSARGEGDSFF.

The V call is TRBV9, the J call TRBJ1-6; D is unresolved. Trimming stripped 3 bases from V and 4 bases from J, with 17 bases between. The germline CDR1 and CDR2 sequences are SGDLS and YYNGEE. The CDR3 is 17 amino acids. The CDR3: CASSASSSGKYNSPLHF. CDR3 in DNA: TGTGCCAGCAGCGCTTCCAGCTCCGGGAAATATAATTCACCCCTCCACTTT.

The chain is built from TRBV7-3 and TRBJ2-7; 7 bases are shared with TRBD2. Germline V gene lookup returns CDR1 SGHTA and CDR2 FQGTGA. V was pared by 3 bases and J by 1 base, with 6 bases of the junction left unmatched. The CDR3 sequence is 15 residues long. CDR3 residues: CASSFLAGGSYEQYF. CDR3 DNA sequence: TGTGCCAGCAGCTTCTTAGCGGGTGGGTCCTACGAGCAGTACTTC. Full variable domain (missing parts from reference TRBV7-3 and TRBJ2-7): GAGVSQTPSNKVTEKGKYVELRCDPISGHTALYWYRQSLGQGPEFLIYFQGTGAADDSGLPNDRFFAVRPEGSVSTLKIQRTERGDSAVYLCASSFLAGGSYEQYFGPGTRLTVT.

The J gene is TRBJ1-3, the V gene TRBV2; 7 bases fit TRBD1. Germline-derived CDR1 and CDR2 are SNHLY and FYNNEI. Unmatched junction bases numbered 8, after V lost 6 bases and J lost 0 bases. The CDR3 has 16 amino acids. CDR3 in amino acids: CASRPTGSSSGNTIYF. CDR3 in DNA: TGTGCCAGCAGACCGACAGGGAGCAGCTCTGGAAACACCATATATTTT.

J is TRBJ2-3 and V is TRBV5-1; 8 bases align to TRBD2. Germline V gene sequence: CDR1 SGHRS, CDR2 YFSETQ. Trimming removed 4 bases from V and 4 bases from J; junction bases left unmatched: 5. CDR3 size: 14 residues. The CDR3 protein is CASSEAGDADTQYF. The CDR3 DNA is TGCGCCAGCAGCGAAGCGGGGGACGCAGATACGCAGTATTTT.

J is TRBJ2-7 and V is TRBV29-1, with TRBD2 as a possible D gene (5 bases). The CDR3 runs to 9 residues. The germline CDR1 and CDR2 sequences are SQVTM and ANQGSEA. V dropped 8 bases and J dropped 6 bases, with 8 bases sitting between them. CDR3 loop: CSPEGEQYF. The CDR3 nucleotides are TGCAGCCCAGAGGGCGAGCAGTACTTC.

The chain carries TRBV15 and TRBJ1-4, with D maybe TRBD1 (6 bases). Trimming shortened V by 0 bases and J by 7 bases, and 12 bases separated the two germline ends. The CDR3 spans 15 residues. Germline V CDR1 and CDR2: LNHNV, YYDKDF (reference sequence). This chain's CDR3 is CATSRDRGAIEKLFF. The CDR3 region has the DNA TGTGCCACCAGCAGAGATCGGGGGGCGATTGAAAAACTGTTTTTT. Full variable domain (rest looked up from reference TRBV15 and TRBJ1-4): DAMVIQNPRYQVTQFGKPVTLSCSQTLNHNVMYWYQQKSSQAPKLLFHYYDKDFNNEADTPDNFQSRRPNTSFCFLDIRSPGLGDTAMYLCATSRDRGAIEKLFFGSGTQLSVL.

V gene TRBV2 combines with J gene TRBJ2-7; a weak D match, TRBD1 (5 bases). V shed 6 bases and J shed 0 bases, with 12 bases lying between them. The germline CDR1 and CDR2 sequences are SNHLY and FYNNEI. This CDR3 spans 14 amino acids. CDR3 in DNA: TGTGCCAGCAGGAGACAGCTATCCTCCTACGAGCAGTACTTC. Protein: CASRRQLSSYEQYF. The variable domain in full, with the rest retrieved from reference TRBV2 and TRBJ2-7, is EPEVTQTPSHQVTQMGQEVILRCVPISNHLYFYWYRQILGQKVEFLVSFYNNEISEKSEIFDDQFSVERPDGSNFTLKIRSTKLEDSAMYFCASRRQLSSYEQYFGPGTRLTVT.

The V and J genes are TRBV19 and TRBJ1-1; D possibly corresponds to TRBD1 (5 bases). Germline-derived CDR1 and CDR2 are LNHDA and SQIVND (reference sequence). The CDR3 loop spans 12 amino acids. With 4 bases removed from V and 6 bases from J, the gap between germline ends came to 9 bases. The CDR3 region is CASSRRGSEAFF. In DNA form, the CDR3 reads TGTGCCAGTAGTAGAAGGGGTTCTGAAGCTTTCTTT.

This clone was counted between two and nine times. The V call is TRBV19, the J call TRBJ2-7; 12 bases line up with TRBD1. The CDR3 runs to 14 residues. Germline V gene data show CDR1 as LNHDA and CDR2 as SQIVND (reference sequence). V trimming: 5 bases; J trimming: 2 bases; junction bases outside the gene matches: 1. CDR3 in DNA: TGTGCCAGTAGTGGGACAGGGGGCGCCTACGAGCAGTACTTC. Amino acid sequence: CASSGTGGAYEQYF.

The sample holds a few counts of this clone. This rearrangement joins TRBV19 to TRBJ2-1, with 10 positions matching TRBD2. The CDR3 runs to 16 residues. Trimming took 3 bases from V and 4 from J; bases not matched to a gene: 6. Germline loops: CDR1 LNHDA, CDR2 SQIVND (reference sequence). The chain's CDR3 is CASSIAPAGGYNEQFF. For the CDR3, the DNA is TGTGCCAGTAGTATTGCCCCAGCGGGAGGGTACAATGAGCAGTTCTTC.

The rearrangement links TRBV2 to TRBJ1-5; the match to TRBD1 covers 8 bases. This CDR3 is 15 amino acids long. The junction had 3 bases not matched to a gene; V was cut back by 4 bases and J by 1 base. Germline CDR1 is SNHLY and CDR2 is FYNNEI. The CDR3 reads CASSADRASNQPQHF. For the CDR3, the DNA is TGTGCCAGCAGTGCGGACAGGGCGAGCAATCAGCCCCAGCATTTT. The whole variable domain, remainder taken from reference TRBV2 and TRBJ1-5, is EPEVTQTPSHQVTQMGQEVILRCVPISNHLYFYWYRQILGQKVEFLVSFYNNEISEKSEIFDDQFSVERPDGSNFTLKIRSTKLEDSAMYFCASSADRASNQPQHFGDGTRLSIL.

The chain is built from TRBV4-1 and TRBJ2-3; weak D call: TRBD1 (6 bases). This CDR3 has 11 amino acids. CDR1 and CDR2 from the germline V gene are MGHRA and YSYEKL. The CDR3 sequence: CAAGGTDTQYF. CDR3 DNA: TGCGCGGCAGGGGGCACAGATACGCAGTATTTT.

The chain couples TRBV6-6 to TRBJ2-3, with 9 bases matching TRBD2. From germline, CDR1 is MNHNY and CDR2 SVGAGI (reference sequence). V was pared by 8 bases and J by 6 bases, with 12 bases of the junction left unmatched. The CDR3 length is 15 residues. CDR3 sequence reads: CASRALAGAGDTQYF. As DNA, the CDR3 is TGTGCCAGCCGTGCACTAGCGGGCGCCGGGGATACGCAGTATTTT.

The chain carries TRBV18 and TRBJ2-7; 9 bases map to TRBD2. The trim removed 6 bases at V and 2 bases at J, leaving 17 bases unmatched. The germline gives CDR1 KGHSH, CDR2 LQKENI. There are 18 residues in the CDR3. The CDR3 bases are TGTGCCAGCTCTCTTAGCGGGAGTTACTTTGACGTTGCCTACGAGCAGTACTTC. The encoded protein is CASSLSGSYFDVAYEQYF.

This clone was counted a few times. The chain is built from TRBV4-2 and TRBJ1-2; possibly TRBD1 for D (6 bases). This CDR3 comprises 16 residues. The germline V and J ends were trimmed by 0 bases and 8 bases, with 19 bases remaining between them. Germline lookup yields CDR1 LGHNA and CDR2 YNFKEQ. The CDR3 nucleotides read TGTGCCAGCAGCCAAGATATAATGAACAGGGAAGGAGGCTACACCTTC. Its protein is CASSQDIMNREGGYTF.